This record looks at one T cell receptor beta chain sequence and its context. Antigen: not known. TCRdb independently ran MiXCR on the 5' RACE reads; one entry per CDR3 protein. The data hold about half a million distinct CDR3 sequences, with roughly 18% observed a single time. These data originate in a study of T-cell memory formation after mild COVID-19. The CDR3 has 15 residues. Germline CDR1 is SGHVS and CDR2 is FQNEAQ. Trimming left V 1 base short and J 8 bases short, with 14 bases between. Study-level points and caveats: Some clones that responded turned up in pre-infection memory, which suggests that cross-reactive memory joined in.

The TCR comes from an adult woman who had mild COVID-19 (a few samples of this study predate the infection). Cell type and time point are not known. The chain links TRBV7-8 to TRBJ1-4; D gene unclear. Sequences were obtained from PBMCs or a T cell subset sorted from them (not recorded which). In DNA, the CDR3 is TGTGCCAGCAGCTTAGTCATTGGGGTTCAGGAAAAACTGTTTTTT. Translating gives CASSLVIGVQEKLFF.